This T cell receptor beta chain was found in a study of blood T cell repertoires in COVID-19. Background on the study: PBMCs, B-cell-depleted T cells, or T cells were the source of the cDNA or gDNA that made up the material.

Authors' methods: Nucleated cell number was recorded as an estimate derived from reference gene primer amplification. Here immunoSEQ multiplex PCR was the method, and the copy in TCRdb shows in-frame clones only, minus some. V, J and clone size are taken as reported in that table, and D and trimming were inferred from the DNA itself. The sample carries 55,000 to 65,000 clones, more than 65% recorded once. The sequence came from a woman in her sixties with acute or convalescent COVID-19. The material sequenced was peripheral blood.

CDR3 region: CSVWTGGYEQYF. In DNA form, the CDR3 reads TGCAGCGTCTGGACAGGAGGCTACGAGCAGTACTTC. The V call is TRBV29-1, the J call TRBJ2-7; TRBD1 matches 7 bases. Germline loops: CDR1 SQVTM, CDR2 ANQGSEA. This CDR3 has 12 residues. V dropped 6 bases and J dropped 3; count of bases not matched to a gene: 5.